Each of the 31 T cell receptor beta chains below was sequenced from the same sample in a study of blood T cell repertoires in COVID-19. Clones were read by immunoSEQ multiplex PCR, and TCRdb kept only the in-frame ones, dropping some. Of 150,000 or so clones detected, around 90% appear once; the ten largest clones hold more than 25%. Sequencing was done on a sample of peripheral blood. The receptors stem from a man aged 55-75 years with acute or convalescent COVID-19.

The CDR3 DNA sequence: TGTGCCAGCAGCTTAACAGGGGGGAGCCCCGATACGCAGTATTTT. Translated: CASSLTGGSPDTQYF. This sequence joins TRBV7-9 and TRBJ2-3; the match to TRBD1 covers 8 bases. Germline CDR1 reads SEHNR; CDR2 reads FQNEAQ (reference sequence). The V segment lost 2 bases and the J segment 6 bases; nucleotides outside the gene matches: 7. The CDR3 runs to 15 residues. The full variable domain, in which reference TRBV7-9 and TRBJ2-3 provide the parts outside the CDR3, is DTGVSQNPRHKITKRGQNVTFRCDPISEHNRLYWYRQTLGQGPEFLTYFQNEAQLEKSRLLSDRFSAERPKGSFSTLEIQRTEQGDSAMYLCASSLTGGSPDTQYFGPGTRLTVL.

This clone was found once. The V gene is TRBV3-1 (or the pseudogene TRBV3-2), the J gene TRBJ1-1; TRBD1 matches at 7 bases. V lost 3 bases and J lost 0; bases outside the gene matches: 4. The CDR3 runs to 15 residues. CDR1 and CDR2 from the germline V gene are LGHDT and YNNKEL (reference sequence). The CDR3 here is CASSHRTGLNTEAFF. DNA for the CDR3: TGTGCCAGCAGCCACCGGACAGGATTGAACACTGAAGCTTTCTTT.

The J gene is TRBJ2-1, the V gene TRBV7-3, with 12 bases fitting TRBD2. CDR1 is SGHTA, CDR2 FQGTGA, per germline. This CDR3 is 16 amino acids long. Trimming removed 1 base from V and 3 bases from J; junction bases left unmatched: 1. This CDR3 is CASSLILAGGYNEQFF. The CDR3 DNA reads as TGTGCCAGCAGCTTAATACTAGCGGGGGGCTACAATGAGCAGTTCTTC.

The rearrangement links TRBV6-5 to TRBJ2-5; no clear D gene. The CDR3 loop spans 14 amino acids. In germline, CDR1 is MNHEY, CDR2 SVGAGI. V lost 6 bases and J lost 0, with 11 bases in between. CDR3 in amino acids: CASSLRRNQETQYF. The CDR3 DNA follows: TGTGCCAGCAGCCTAAGGCGGAACCAAGAGACCCAGTACTTC.

This chain joins TRBV6-6 and TRBJ2-2; TRBD1 matches 10 bases. This CDR3 is 15 amino acids long. The ends lost 6 bases at V and 7 bases at J; junction bases unmatched: 8. CDR1 and CDR2 from the germline V gene are MNHNY and SVGAGI (reference sequence). CDR3 loop: CASSRQGALGGELFF. For the CDR3, the DNA is TGTGCCAGCAGCCGACAGGGGGCGCTTGGCGGGGAGCTGTTTTTT.

This chain joins TRBV30 and TRBJ1-6, with 8 bases aligning to TRBD1. The trim removed 0 bases at V and 13 bases at J, leaving 11 bases unmatched. The CDR3 spans 15 residues. Germline values: CDR1 GTSNPN, CDR2 SVGIG (reference sequence). The DNA of the CDR3 is TGTGCCTGGAGTGTAGCGGACAGGGAAACGGGGCCCCTCCACTTT. It codes for CAWSVADRETGPLHF.

The chain joins TRBV5-5 to TRBJ1-4, with D possibly being TRBD1 (5 bases). Germline loops: CDR1 SGHKS, CDR2 YYEKEE (reference sequence). Trimming stripped 4 bases from V and 7 bases from J, with 11 bases between. The CDR3 totals 13 residues. The CDR3 sequence: CASSGTGGEKLFF. CDR3 coding DNA: TGTGCCAGCAGCGGAACGGGGGGTGAAAAACTGTTTTTT. Variable domain in full (rest from reference TRBV5-5 and TRBJ1-4): DAGVTQSPTHLIKTRGQQVTLRCSPISGHKSVSWYQQVLGQGPQFIFQYYEKEERGRGNFPDRFSARQFPNYSSELNVNALLLGDSALYLCASSGTGGEKLFFGSGTQLSVL.

V gene TRBV6-1 combines with J gene TRBJ1-5, with D possibly being TRBD1 (5 bases). CDR3 length equals 17 residues. Trimming removed 3 bases from V and 5 bases from J, with 20 bases in between. Per the germline V gene, CDR1 is MNHNS and CDR2 is SASEGT. The CDR3: CASSDPFRWGRDQPQHF. The CDR3 DNA sequence: TGTGCCAGCAGTGATCCCTTTAGGTGGGGCCGGGATCAGCCCCAGCATTTT.

This chain joins TRBV19 and TRBJ2-2, with TRBD2 matching over 10 bases. This CDR3 has 16 residues. Germline assignment: CDR1 LNHDA and CDR2 SQIVND (reference sequence). The V segment lost 7 bases and the J segment 1 base; nucleotides outside the gene matches: 6. This CDR3 reads CASKASGRWNTGELFF. Written as DNA, the CDR3 is TGTGCCAGTAAGGCTAGCGGGAGATGGAACACCGGGGAGCTGTTTTTT.

This rearrangement joins TRBV11-2 to TRBJ1-2, with 8 bases matching TRBD1. V shed 4 bases, J shed 0 bases, and the junction held 10 bases outside the gene matches. The germline V gene has CDR1 SGHAT and CDR2 FQNNGV. The CDR3 loop spans 17 amino acids. CDR3 DNA sequence: TGTGCCAGCAGCTCAGCTCAGGGGACAGGTGCTAACTATGGCTACACCTTC. Translated, it gives CASSSAQGTGANYGYTF.

CDR3 residues: CASSRVQETQYF. The CDR3 DNA reads TGTGCCAGCAGCAGGGTCCAAGAGACCCAGTACTTC. J is TRBJ2-5 and V is TRBV6-5; TRBD1 is a possible D gene (5 bases). The CDR3 has 12 amino acids. The V and J ends lost 6 bases and 1 base respectively, with 6 bases between them. Germline-derived CDR1 and CDR2 are MNHEY and SVGAGI.

This chain uses TRBV20-1 with TRBJ1-2, with D possibly matching TRBD1 (5 bases). The CDR3 runs to 11 residues. With 3 bases removed from V and 9 bases from J, the gap between germline ends came to 11 bases. In germline, CDR1 is DFQATT, CDR2 SNEGSKA (reference sequence). CDR3 in DNA: TGCAGTGCTAGTAGGGGAGGGAGCTACACCTTC. Translated, it gives CSASRGGSYTF.

The rearrangement uses TRBV18 and TRBJ2-3; TRBD2 aligns across 8 bases. The CDR3 loop spans 15 amino acids. From germline, CDR1 is KGHSH and CDR2 LQKENI. V dropped 3 bases and J dropped 4; count of bases not matched to a gene: 6. CDR3 coding DNA: TGTGCCAGCTCACCCCCCGGACTAGCATCAGATACGCAGTATTTT. Translation: CASSPPGLASDTQYF. Full variable domain (rest looked up from reference TRBV18 and TRBJ2-3): NAGVMQNPRHLVRRRGQEARLRCSPMKGHSHVYWYRQLPEEGLKFMVYLQKENIIDESGMPKERFSAEFPKEGPSILRIQQVVRGDSAAYFCASSPPGLASDTQYFGPGTRLTVL.

This chain uses TRBV10-1 with TRBJ1-2, with no clear D. The CDR3 is 13 amino acids. Germline V gives CDR1 WNHNN, CDR2 SYGVQD (reference sequence). Trimming cost V 0 bases and J 5 bases, with 7 bases left between them. The CDR3 region has the DNA TGCGCCAGCAGTGAGTCCCATGCGTATGGCTACACCTTC. Protein product: CASSESHAYGYTF.

V and J are TRBV19 and TRBJ2-2; the D gene is possibly TRBD1 (6 bases). Trimming took 7 bases from V and 5 from J, leaving 14 bases between them. The CDR3 has 14 residues. Germline V gene data show CDR1 as LNHDA and CDR2 as SQIVND (reference sequence). Here the CDR3 reads CASTGTMGTGELFF. In DNA, the CDR3 is TGTGCCAGTACCGGGACAATGGGGACCGGGGAGCTGTTTTTT.

The V gene is TRBV11-2, the J gene TRBJ1-2; TRBD1 aligns across 7 bases. This CDR3 spans 16 amino acids. Per germline, CDR1 SGHAT and CDR2 FQNNGV. V was clipped by 0 bases and J by 4 bases; unmatched bases: 8. CDR3 bases: TGTGCCAGCAGCTTAGATCTTTACAGGGGTGGCTATGGCTACACCTTC. Residues: CASSLDLYRGGYGYTF.

This clone has just one count. A junction end diverges from the germline sequence, so it may reflect a read error. The J gene is TRBJ1-6, the V gene TRBV5-6; D is perhaps TRBD1 (6 bases). Germline loops: CDR1 SGHDT, CDR2 YYEEEE. The CDR3 runs 15 residues. CDR3 nucleotide sequence: TGTGCCAGCAACTTGTTACAGGGCGGTAATTCACCCCTCCACTTT. This codes for CASNLLQGGNSPLHF.

The chain joins TRBV27 to TRBJ1-5, with D perhaps matching TRBD1 (5 bases). Germline assignment: CDR1 MNHEY and CDR2 SMNVEV (reference sequence). V was trimmed by 6 bases and J by 4 bases, leaving 13 bases between them. The CDR3 runs to 14 residues. CDR3 region: CASSHGGVNQPQHF. Here the CDR3 DNA reads TGTGCCAGCAGCCACGGGGGTGTTAATCAGCCCCAGCATTTT.

The gene calls are TRBV20-1 and TRBJ2-5; weak D call: TRBD2 (5 bases). CDR3 size: 12 residues. Germline-derived CDR1 and CDR2 are DFQATT and SNEGSKA (reference sequence). The V and J ends lost 3 bases and 5 bases respectively, with 10 bases between them. DNA for the CDR3: TGCAGTGCTAGTCGGACGGGGGAGACCCAGTACTTC. The encoded protein is CSASRTGETQYF.

The gene calls are TRBV7-3 and TRBJ2-3, with 8 bases identical to TRBD2. The CDR3 covers 14 residues. Looked up from germline, CDR1 is SGHTA and CDR2 is FQGTGA. V dropped 6 bases and J dropped 8; count of bases not matched to a gene: 10. CDR3 bases: TGTGCCAGCAGTTCCGGACTAGCACCTTTTACGCAGTATTTT. It translates to CASSSGLAPFTQYF.

This clone turned up a few times. One junction end disagrees with the germline gene, perhaps due to a read error. The chain carries TRBV5-1 and TRBJ1-1; 9 nucleotides agree with TRBD1. CDR1 is SGHRS and CDR2 is YFSETQ in the germline V gene. This CDR3 contains 14 residues. CDR3 bases: TGCGCCAGCACCCAGGGACAGGGAGGATCTGACGCTTTCTTT. Translated: CASTQGQGGSDAFF.

This clone was counted once. The chain has TRBV7-8 and TRBJ2-3; D is ambiguous. Trimming removed 5 bases at V and 8 bases at J, with 11 bases between. This CDR3 is 12 amino acids long. From germline, CDR1 is SGHVS and CDR2 FQNEAQ. CDR3 coding DNA: TGTGCCAGCAGCCCCTATGAGGCTACGCAGTATTTT. It codes for CASSPYEATQYF.

The chain's CDR3 is CATSDSRLAGLQETQYF. In DNA, the CDR3 is TGTGCCACCAGTGATTCCAGACTAGCGGGGCTCCAAGAGACCCAGTACTTC. The gene calls are TRBV24-1 and TRBJ2-5; 11 bases fit TRBD2. The length of the CDR3 is 17 residues. Germline CDR1 is KGHDR and CDR2 is SFDVKD. The ends lost 2 bases at V and 1 base at J; junction bases unmatched: 5.

V is TRBV6-5 and J is TRBJ1-6, with D tentatively TRBD1 (6 bases). The germline V gene has CDR1 MNHEY and CDR2 SVGAGI. Trimming took 11 bases from V and 6 from J, leaving 11 bases between them. The CDR3 runs to 12 residues. The CDR3 DNA reads TGTGCCGCGGGCAGGGGTAATTCACCCCTCCACTTT. It yields the protein CAAGRGNSPLHF.

V and J are TRBV15 and TRBJ1-5; 7 bases align to TRBD1. This CDR3 has 14 amino acids. Germline-derived CDR1 and CDR2 are LNHNV and YYDKDF (reference sequence). V dropped 8 bases and J dropped 6; count of bases not matched to a gene: 10. CDR3: CATAFGQGGQPQHF. CDR3 in DNA: TGTGCCACCGCATTCGGTCAGGGGGGTCAGCCCCAGCATTTT.

The chain combines TRBV30 with TRBJ1-2; no definite D call. Trimming removed 1 base from V and 1 base from J, with 13 bases in between. CDR3 length equals 15 residues. Per germline, CDR1 GTSNPN and CDR2 SVGIG (reference sequence). CDR3 nucleotide sequence: TGTGCCTGGAGTGACCTAACGAGATTTAACTATGGCTACACCTTC. Translation: CAWSDLTRFNYGYTF.

V usage is TRBV5-1 and J usage is TRBJ2-7; D not certain. The germline CDR1 and CDR2 sequences are SGHRS and YFSETQ. CDR3 length: 14 amino acids. With 8 bases removed from V and 5 bases from J, the gap between germline ends came to 20 bases. In DNA, the CDR3 is TGCGCCAGTGAAGTGGGCAGTGGTTCCCACGAGCAGTACTTC. Translation gives CASEVGSGSHEQYF. Full variable domain (outside the CDR3, taken from reference TRBV5-1 and TRBJ2-7): KAGVTQTPRYLIKTRGQQVTLSCSPISGHRSVSWYQQTPGQGLQFLFEYFSETQRNKGNFPGRFSGRQFSNSRSEMNVSTLELGDSALYLCASEVGSGSHEQYFGPGTRLTVT.

The chain recombines TRBV2 with TRBJ2-3; D is unclear. Between the trimmed V and J ends, which lost 5 bases and 1 base, there was a span of 10 bases. This CDR3 contains 14 residues. Germline V gene data show CDR1 as SNHLY and CDR2 as FYNNEI. CDR3 DNA: TGTGCCAGCAGTCAGGCATCAGGCACAGATACGCAGTATTTT. Translating gives CASSQASGTDTQYF.

V gene TRBV2 combines with J gene TRBJ2-6; D may be TRBD1 (6 bases). Germline V CDR1 and CDR2: SNHLY, FYNNEI. This CDR3 is 16 amino acids long. Trimming shortened V by 4 bases and J by 3 bases, and 13 bases separated the two germline ends. In DNA, the CDR3 is TGTGCCAGCAGTGGGTCAGGGGCACGTGGGGCCAACGTCCTGACTTTC. It codes for CASSGSGARGANVLTF.

The chain joins TRBV6-6 to TRBJ2-7; 10 positions match TRBD1. This CDR3 is built from 15 residues. With V trimmed by 5 bases and J by 2 bases, 6 bases remained unmatched. Germline V gene sequence: CDR1 MNHNY, CDR2 SVGAGI (reference sequence). CDR3 in amino acids: CASSRPGQGTYEQYF. The CDR3 DNA follows: TGTGCCAGCAGTAGGCCGGGACAGGGGACCTACGAGCAGTACTTC.

The chain recombines TRBV2 with TRBJ2-5; 7 bases agree with TRBD1. Germline V gene data show CDR1 as SNHLY and CDR2 as FYNNEI. This CDR3 is 12 amino acids long. Losses at the gene ends were 9 bases for V and 3 bases for J; bases not matched to a gene: 4. The CDR3 is CASSTGEETQYF. DNA for the CDR3: TGTGCCAGTTCTACAGGGGAAGAGACCCAGTACTTC.